The present entry profiles one TCR beta chain with its context. CDR1 is SGHTA, CDR2 FQGNSA, per germline. The CDR3 covers 15 residues. V lost 1 base and J 8 bases, leaving 14 bases between the germline ends. The source of the sample is a study of blood T cell repertoires in COVID-19. Original handling: Quantification of nucleated cells was approximated via reference gene primer amplification. Method: immunoSEQ multiplex PCR; TCRdb's copy keeps in-frame clones and lacks some. The V and J calls and clone size are taken from that table; D and trimming were inferred from the DNA. In the table there are some 500,000 clones, roughly 88% of which are singletons.

Sequenced: PBMCs or T cells enriched from blood (not recorded which). V and J are TRBV7-2 and TRBJ1-4; D remains unclear. This sequence originates from a woman in her forties who had recovered from COVID-19. The CDR3 nucleotides are TGTGCCAGCAGCTTAGGAATCGGTTACCAAGAAAAACTGTTTTTT. It specifies CASSLGIGYQEKLFF.